The 20 T cell receptor beta chains given below trace back to one sample, sequenced in a study of T cell responses to AZD1222 COVID-19 vaccine (dated by TCRdb to the early 2020s). The sample's time point label, in plain terms: baseline before first vaccination. The library relied on the immunoSEQ multiplex PCR assay. In its TCRdb copy, this immuneACCESS table keeps in-frame sequences only and misses some clones. Where compared with another copy, unresolved V genes explain less than half of these, and the others have no known cause. The sample yields about 140,000 clones; 89% were counted once. The ten largest clones add up to just under 3% of the sample. Sequencing was performed on peripheral blood, taken on day 0 of AZD1222 vaccination. These TCRs come from an adult in good health.

The CDR3 here is CASSPTGGATREQYF. The DNA for the CDR3 is TGTGCCAGCAGCCCAACAGGTGGGGCTACTCGCGAGCAGTACTTC. The chain uses TRBV14 and TRBJ2-7, with D possibly TRBD1 on 5 matching bases. CDR3 length: 15 amino acids. Germline CDR1 and CDR2: SGHDN and FVKESK. Between the trimmed V and J ends, which lost 4 bases and 6 bases, there was a span of 19 bases.

The rearrangement links TRBV7-9 to TRBJ2-1, with TRBD2 as a possible D gene (5 bases). This CDR3 contains 16 residues. CDR1 is SEHNR and CDR2 is FQNEAQ in the germline V gene (reference sequence). The V gene lost 4 bases and the J gene lost 2 bases, with 15 bases spanning the gap. The CDR3 coding sequence is TGTGCCAGCAGCTCCCCGGTGAGCGGCGCCTACAATGAGCAGTTCTTC. Encoded protein: CASSSPVSGAYNEQFF.

In its sample, this clone was seen once. V and J are TRBV4-3 and TRBJ1-2; 7 positions match TRBD1. CDR3 length: 15 amino acids. Trimming took 2 bases from V and 6 from J; bases not matched to a gene: 9. Per the germline V gene, CDR1 is LGHNA and CDR2 is YSLEER. CDR3 region: CASSQITTGYNGYTF. CDR3 nucleotide sequence: TGCGCCAGCAGCCAAATAACGACAGGGTACAATGGCTACACCTTC.

The rearrangement joins TRBV6-5 to TRBJ2-1, with TRBD2 identical over 7 bases. This CDR3 has 14 residues. The V segment lost 5 bases and the J segment 0 bases; nucleotides outside the gene matches: 1. Germline-derived CDR1 and CDR2 are MNHEY and SVGAGI. The CDR3 region is CASSLAASYNEQFF. As DNA, the CDR3 is TGTGCCAGCAGTCTAGCGGCCTCCTACAATGAGCAGTTCTTC.

The genes are TRBV5-8 and TRBJ1-4; 11 bases fit TRBD1. Germline CDR1 is SGHTS and CDR2 is YDEGEE. The CDR3 is 18 amino acids. The J segment lost 3 bases and the V segment lost 4 bases, leaving 11 bases of the junction unmatched. The CDR3 loop is CASSLGQGAIMSNEKLFF. CDR3 in DNA: TGTGCCAGCAGCCTCGGACAGGGGGCGATTATGTCTAATGAAAAACTGTTTTTT. Complete variable domain (other parts from reference TRBV5-8 and TRBJ1-4): EAGVTQSPTHLIKTRGQQATLRCSPISGHTSVYWYQQALGLGLQFLLWYDEGEERNRGNFPPRFSGRQFPNYSSELNVNALELEDSALYLCASSLGQGAIMSNEKLFFGSGTQLSVL.

The J gene is TRBJ2-1, the V gene TRBV27; D possibly corresponds to TRBD2 (5 bases). Trimming cost V 1 base and J 3 bases, with 13 bases left between them. Germline CDR1 is MNHEY and CDR2 is SMNVEV (reference sequence). This CDR3 is 16 amino acids long. The CDR3 sequence: CASSLFRRDVYNEQFF. The CDR3 nucleotides are TGTGCCAGCAGTTTATTCCGACGGGATGTCTACAATGAGCAGTTCTTC.

The V gene is TRBV4-3, the J gene TRBJ2-7; D not resolved. Between the trimmed V and J ends, which lost 0 bases and 2 bases, there was a span of 8 bases. CDR3 length: 14 amino acids. The germline V gene has CDR1 LGHNA and CDR2 YSLEER. CDR3 in amino acids: CASSQEYSTYEQYF. The CDR3 bases are TGCGCCAGCAGCCAAGAGTACAGCACCTACGAGCAGTACTTC.

The chain uses TRBV28 and TRBJ2-7, with D uncertain. CDR3 length: 14 amino acids. V lost 8 bases, J lost 2 bases, and 16 bases lay in between. CDR1 MDHEN and CDR2 SYDVKM come from the germline V gene. The CDR3 loop reads CASQPNWQTYEQYF. In DNA form, the CDR3 reads TGTGCCAGCCAGCCAAACTGGCAAACCTACGAGCAGTACTTC. The full variable domain, in which reference TRBV28 and TRBJ2-7 provide the parts outside the CDR3, is DVKVTQSSRYLVKRTGEKVFLECVQDMDHENMFWYRQDPGLGLRLIYFSYDVKMKEKGDIPEGYSVSREKKERFSLILESASTNQTSMYLCASQPNWQTYEQYFGPGTRLTVT.

V and J are TRBV4-2 and TRBJ2-1, with 9 bases aligning to TRBD2. The CDR3 covers 15 residues. CDR1 is LGHNA, CDR2 YNFKEQ, per germline. V gave up 0 bases and J gave up 7 bases; unmatched junction bases: 4. CDR3: CASSQERTSVNEQFF. For the CDR3, the DNA is TGTGCCAGCAGCCAAGAAAGGACTAGCGTTAATGAGCAGTTCTTC.

V is TRBV11-2 and J is TRBJ2-3, with D unresolved. V was shortened by 0 bases and J by 3 bases, with 7 bases between the two germline ends. CDR1 is SGHAT and CDR2 is FQNNGV in the germline V gene. The CDR3 runs 14 residues. The CDR3 here is CASSLDWGTDTQYF. CDR3 sequence (DNA): TGTGCCAGCAGCTTAGATTGGGGTACAGATACGCAGTATTTT. Full variable domain (missing parts from reference TRBV11-2 and TRBJ2-3): EAGVAQSPRYKIIEKRQSVAFWCNPISGHATLYWYQQILGQGPKLLIQFQNNGVVDDSQLPKDRFSAERLKGVDSTLKIQPAKLEDSAVYLCASSLDWGTDTQYFGPGTRLTVL.

The chain carries TRBV7-2 and TRBJ2-5, with TRBD2 matching over 10 bases. Germline V gene sequence: CDR1 SGHTA, CDR2 FQGNSA. V was pared by 4 bases and J by 5 bases, with 13 bases of the junction left unmatched. CDR3 length: 17 residues. In nucleotides, the CDR3 is TGTGCCAGCAGCTCATACCTCTTTAGCGGGGGGCCGGAGACCCAGTACTTC. It yields the protein CASSSYLFSGGPETQYF.

About this clone: The conserved final phenylalanine or tryptophan is absent from the CDR3, which likely points to a read error. Because the CDR3's place on the DNA is in doubt, the DNA is left out and the CDR3 is given as listed by TCRdb. The J gene is TRBJ2-7, the V gene TRBV9. Germline values: CDR1 SGDLS, CDR2 YYNGEE. The CDR3 is made up of 10 amino acids, end residues included. CDR3 protein: CAYSGSSTYL.

CDR3 amino acids: CASSRGQGVSPQHF. DNA of the CDR3: TGTGCCAGCAGCCGGGGACAGGGGGTCTCGCCCCAGCATTTT. The chain recombines TRBV4-2 with TRBJ1-5; 11 bases fit TRBD1. CDR1 and CDR2 from the germline V gene are LGHNA and YNFKEQ. Losses at the gene ends were 4 bases for V and 9 bases for J; bases not matched to a gene: 5. This CDR3 comprises 14 residues.

This clone was observed once. The V and J genes are TRBV10-3 and TRBJ1-2; D is undetermined. There are 13 residues in the CDR3. In germline, CDR1 is ENHRY, CDR2 SYGVKD. V dropped 7 bases and J dropped 4 bases, with 13 bases sitting between them. The CDR3 bases are TGTGCCATCACTAGGACGGGCCGCTATGGCTACACCTTC. It translates to CAITRTGRYGYTF.

The chain uses TRBV6-2 or TRBV6-3 and TRBJ1-1, with D unresolved. Per the germline V gene, CDR1 is MNHEY and CDR2 is SVGEGT. Trimming took 4 bases from V and 5 from J, leaving 20 bases between them. The CDR3 runs to 16 residues. CDR3 amino acids: CASSSPVRGRETEAFF. CDR3 DNA: TGTGCCAGCAGTTCCCCGGTCCGGGGAAGGGAAACTGAAGCTTTCTTT.

The chain is built from TRBV3-1 (or the pseudogene TRBV3-2) and TRBJ1-5, with 7 bases fitting TRBD1. The V gene's germline CDR1 is LGHDT and CDR2 YNNKEL (reference sequence). The V segment lost 4 bases and the J segment 0 bases; nucleotides outside the gene matches: 9. The CDR3 spans 17 residues. CDR3 amino acids: CASSPRDSRYSNQPQHF. The DNA for the CDR3 is TGTGCCAGCAGCCCCCGGGACAGCCGTTATAGCAATCAGCCCCAGCATTTT.

This chain connects TRBV2 to TRBJ2-2, with D perhaps matching TRBD2 (5 bases). This CDR3 region has 14 residues. Germline lookup yields CDR1 SNHLY and CDR2 FYNNEI. Trimming removed 6 bases from V and 5 bases from J, with 13 bases in between. The CDR3 DNA is TGTGCCAGCAGCCCCGGGATGCCAACCGGGGAGCTGTTTTTT. It encodes CASSPGMPTGELFF. Variable domain in full (rest from reference TRBV2 and TRBJ2-2): EPEVTQTPSHQVTQMGQEVILRCVPISNHLYFYWYRQILGQKVEFLVSFYNNEISEKSEIFDDQFSVERPDGSNFTLKIRSTKLEDSAMYFCASSPGMPTGELFFGEGSRLTVL.

The chain employs TRBV9 and TRBJ2-7, with D unclear. V lost 3 bases and J 2 bases, leaving 18 bases between the germline ends. Germline CDR1 and CDR2: SGDLS and YYNGEE. The CDR3 is 16 residues long. CDR3 protein: CASSGGSWLQTYEQYF. CDR3 nucleotide sequence: TGTGCCAGCAGCGGAGGTTCCTGGCTTCAAACCTACGAGCAGTACTTC.

The V gene is TRBV6-5, the J gene TRBJ1-1; D is ambiguous. CDR3 length: 16 amino acids. The V end lost 0 bases, the J end lost 0 bases, and 11 bases lay between the germline ends. Germline CDR1 MNHEY, CDR2 SVGAGI. CDR3 residues: CASSYSWALMNTEAFF. CDR3 DNA sequence: TGTGCCAGCAGTTACTCATGGGCCCTCATGAACACTGAAGCTTTCTTT.

This chain joins TRBV9 and TRBJ2-7; TRBD2 matches 10 bases. The length of the CDR3 is 15 residues. The germline V gene has CDR1 SGDLS and CDR2 YYNGEE. After removal of 0 bases from V and 7 bases from J, the junction contained 7 bases not matched to a gene. This CDR3 is CASSVGLAGVREQYF. The CDR3 coding sequence is TGTGCCAGCAGCGTAGGGCTAGCGGGAGTACGAGAGCAGTACTTC.